This TCR beta chain was recovered during a study of Ad26.COV2.S vaccination and SARS-CoV-2 variants. On the study more broadly: A participant enrolled in the COV1001 Ad26.COV2.S trial arm provided the sample.

Treatment specified: around 19 received Ad26.COV2.S at low or high dose, single or two shots; about 5 received placebo; per-sample allocation not given. Following the first vaccine or placebo injection, samples were taken on day 63. Assay used: immunoSEQ multiplex PCR; TCRdb lists only in-frame clones, some missing. The repertoire holds about 350,000 clones, about 85% seen once, with 5.5% to 7% in the top ten. The sequences come from peripheral blood, collected in a trial of Ad26.COV2.S vaccine versus placebo. This receptor was identified in a person between 18 and 59 years old who received the Ad26.COV2.S COVID-19 vaccine or a placebo.

CDR3 protein: CATTRWEAGADTQYF. DNA for the CDR3: TGTGCCACCACCAGGTGGGAGGCGGGGGCAGATACGCAGTATTTT. The genes are TRBV5-4 and TRBJ2-3; 7 positions agree with TRBD2. Germline trimming cut 9 bases from V and 4 bases from J; bases unmatched to any gene: 14. The CDR3 covers 15 residues. CDR1 and CDR2 (germline): SGHNT, YYREEE (reference sequence).